This record concerns one T cell receptor (beta chain) sequence. Its antigen is currently unknown. This entry comes from a study of pediatric ulcerative colitis. General study findings and limits: Substantially fewer templates came from a couple of patients' blood samples. Blood-rectal clonal overlap within each person was significantly higher in ulcerative colitis patients than controls.

With 1 base clipped from V and 3 bases from J, the junction kept 5 bases outside the gene matches. From germline, CDR1 is SEHNR and CDR2 FQNEAQ (reference sequence). The CDR3 length is 18 residues. The assay was run at survey level. Some clones are missing from TCRdb's copy, which holds only in-frame ones; the method was immunoSEQ multiplex PCR. The table lists tens of thousands of clones, around 86% of them singletons. The TCR sequence derives from a boy aged 5-17 years who was a control in a study of pediatric ulcerative colitis. Sequencing input: blood. The V and J genes are TRBV7-9 and TRBJ2-1, with 14 nucleotides matching TRBD2. DNA for the CDR3: TGTGCCAGCAGCTTAGTGGGGACTAGCGGGAGCGACTACAATGAGCAGTTCTTC. Its protein is CASSLVGTSGSDYNEQFF.